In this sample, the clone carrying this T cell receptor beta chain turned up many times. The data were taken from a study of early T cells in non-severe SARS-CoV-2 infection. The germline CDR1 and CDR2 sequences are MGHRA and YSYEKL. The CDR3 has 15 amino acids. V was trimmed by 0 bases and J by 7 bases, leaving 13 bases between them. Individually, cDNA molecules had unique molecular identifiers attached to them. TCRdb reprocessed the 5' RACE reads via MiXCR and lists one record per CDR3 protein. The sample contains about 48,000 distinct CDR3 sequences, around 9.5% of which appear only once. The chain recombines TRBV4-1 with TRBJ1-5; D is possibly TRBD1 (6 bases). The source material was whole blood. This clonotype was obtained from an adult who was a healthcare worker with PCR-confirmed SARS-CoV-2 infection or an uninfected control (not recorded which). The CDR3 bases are TGCGCCAGCAGCCAAGAAAGCCGGCAGGGGCAGCCCCAGCATTTT. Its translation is CASSQESRQGQPQHF.